This entry lists 27 T cell receptor beta chains sequenced from one sample in a study of CD8+ T cells in alopecia areata (dated by TCRdb to the late 2010s). The library was prepared using the immunoSEQ multiplex PCR assay. RNA was extracted from all samples and reverse transcribed into cDNA as template for TCR sequencing. What TCRdb holds here is the immuneACCESS table cut down to in-frame rearrangements. Part of the clones is not present; checked against another copy, under half of the missing clones reflect an unresolved V gene, and the others are unexplained. For this sample there are around 210,000 clones; more than 50% appear just once. The ten largest clones add up to approximately 4.9% of the sample. The sequencing input was CD8+ T cells sorted from blood. The receptors derive from a human donor in good health.

The CDR3 DNA is TGTGCCAGCAGTTACTCGGGGGGGATTGGCAATCAGCCCCAGCATTTT. It yields the protein CASSYSGGIGNQPQHF. The rearrangement links TRBV6-6 to TRBJ1-5; TRBD1 is a possible D gene (5 bases). Trimming took off 0 bases at V and 2 bases at J, with 11 bases between the two ends. Germline CDR1 is MNHNY and CDR2 is SVGAGI (reference sequence). The CDR3 has 16 residues.

J is TRBJ2-1 and V is TRBV5-1; the D gene is possibly TRBD2 (6 bases). Germline V gene data show CDR1 as SGHRS and CDR2 as YFSETQ. The CDR3 loop spans 13 amino acids. The ends were cut back, 4 bases at V and 4 bases at J, with 9 bases in the middle. CDR3 sequence: CASSQEGYNEQFF. Written as DNA, the CDR3 is TGCGCCAGCAGCCAGGAGGGGTACAATGAGCAGTTCTTC.

The chain has TRBV7-6 and TRBJ2-1, with a possible D match to TRBD2 (6 bases). Germline values: CDR1 SGHVS, CDR2 FNYEAQ. This CDR3 region has 16 residues. V lost 1 base, J lost 0 bases, and 10 bases lay in between. The CDR3 spells CASSLGARGSYNEQFF. CDR3 in DNA: TGTGCCAGCAGCTTAGGTGCGCGGGGCTCCTACAATGAGCAGTTCTTC.

This clone was detected only once. A junction boundary mismatches the germline segment, possibly from a read error. The same CDR3 is also encoded by other DNA sequences in this sample. V and J are TRBV27 and TRBJ1-2; 7 bases fit TRBD1. The CDR3 is made up of 14 amino acids. Germline V lookup: CDR1 MNHEY, CDR2 SMNVEV (reference sequence). CDR3: CASSLSGTDYGYTF. DNA for the CDR3: TGTGCCAGCAGTCTATCCGGGACAGACTATGGCTACACCTTC.

This chain connects TRBV29-1 to TRBJ1-4; no definite D call. The CDR3 has 14 amino acids. V lost 5 bases to trimming and J lost 3 bases, with 13 bases between them. The V gene's germline CDR1 is SQVTM and CDR2 ANQGSEA. Here the CDR3 reads CSVLHGEANEKLFF. The CDR3 nucleotides read TGCAGCGTTCTACACGGGGAGGCTAATGAAAAACTGTTTTTT.

This chain joins TRBV30 and TRBJ1-4; D may be TRBD1 (5 bases). Trimming removed 3 bases at V and 0 bases at J, with 14 bases between. Germline CDR1 is GTSNPN and CDR2 is SVGIG (reference sequence). This CDR3 is 16 amino acids long. As DNA, the CDR3 is TGTGCCTGGAGATCCGGGACGATAACAACTAATGAAAAACTGTTTTTT. This codes for CAWRSGTITTNEKLFF.

The rearrangement links TRBV29-1 to TRBJ2-5; D call uncertain. Between the trimmed V and J ends, which lost 1 base and 2 bases, there was a span of 11 bases. The CDR3 is made up of 14 amino acids. CDR1 and CDR2 from the germline V gene are SQVTM and ANQGSEA. The CDR3 sequence is CSVEAPGPQETQYF. The CDR3 DNA is TGCAGCGTTGAAGCCCCCGGGCCTCAAGAGACCCAGTACTTC. Looking up the rest from reference TRBV29-1 and TRBJ2-5 gives the full variable domain: SAVISQKPSRDICQRGTSLTIQCQVDSQVTMMFWYRQQPGQSLTLIATANQGSEATYESGFVIDKFPISRPNLTFSTLTVSNMSPEDSSIYLCSVEAPGPQETQYFGPGTRLLVL.

J is TRBJ2-3 and V is TRBV7-2; 7 bases fit TRBD2. Unmatched junction bases numbered 5, after V lost 5 bases and J lost 0 bases. Germline V lookup: CDR1 SGHTA, CDR2 FQGNSA. CDR3 length: 15 amino acids. For the CDR3, the DNA is TGTGCCAGCAGCCCCAGCGGGGCTAGCACAGATACGCAGTATTTT. The encoded protein is CASSPSGASTDTQYF. The full variable domain, in which reference TRBV7-2 and TRBJ2-3 provide the parts outside the CDR3, is GAGVSQSPSNKVTEKGKDVELRCDPISGHTALYWYRQSLGQGLEFLIYFQGNSAPDKSGLPSDRFSAERTGGSVSTLTIQRTQQEDSAVYLCASSPSGASTDTQYFGPGTRLTVL.

The V call is TRBV27, the J call TRBJ1-2, with a tentative D call TRBD1 (5 bases). V lost 6 bases and J 11 bases, leaving 16 bases between the germline ends. The V gene's germline CDR1 is MNHEY and CDR2 SMNVEV (reference sequence). The CDR3 covers 12 residues. The CDR3: CASSSGVEGYTF. The CDR3 DNA reads TGTGCCAGCAGCTCCGGGGTCGAGGGGTACACCTTC.

This clone has only a few counts. The chain combines TRBV12-5 with TRBJ1-1; D call uncertain. In germline, CDR1 is LGHNT, CDR2 FRNRAP. The CDR3 totals 13 residues. Trimming took 1 base from V and 7 from J, leaving 10 bases between them. The CDR3 region is CASGLEWGGEAFF. CDR3 in DNA: TGTGCTAGTGGTTTGGAATGGGGAGGTGAAGCTTTCTTT.

The gene calls are TRBV29-1 and TRBJ1-1; tentative D call: TRBD1 (5 bases). CDR3 length: 13 residues. The V end was cut by 7 bases, the J end by 0 bases, with 12 bases between. The germline gives CDR1 SQVTM, CDR2 ANQGSEA. Here the CDR3 DNA reads TGCAGCGCCCGGGACGGTGTGAACACTGAAGCTTTCTTT. Its translation is CSARDGVNTEAFF.

V and J are TRBV18 and TRBJ2-7; D might be TRBD1 or TRBD2, each matching 6 bases. V was pared by 3 bases and J by 3 bases, with 21 bases between. The CDR3 is made up of 17 amino acids. Per the germline V gene, CDR1 is KGHSH and CDR2 is LQKENI. The CDR3 here is CASSPRVGGARGYEQYF. The CDR3 bases are TGTGCCAGCTCACCCAGGGTCGGGGGCGCCCGAGGCTACGAGCAGTACTTC. The variable domain in full, completed from reference TRBV18 and TRBJ2-7, reads NAGVMQNPRHLVRRRGQEARLRCSPMKGHSHVYWYRQLPEEGLKFMVYLQKENIIDESGMPKERFSAEFPKEGPSILRIQQVVRGDSAAYFCASSPRVGGARGYEQYFGPGTRLTVT.

The chain employs TRBV27 and TRBJ1-1, with no clear D. Germline V gene data show CDR1 as MNHEY and CDR2 as SMNVEV (reference sequence). V was pared by 2 bases and J by 7 bases, with 17 bases between. CDR3 length: 15 amino acids. The CDR3 DNA sequence: TGTGCCAGCAGTTTAAATCGATGGGAAGAAGATGAAGCTTTCTTT. Translating gives CASSLNRWEEDEAFF.

The CDR3 spells CSVEGDREYEQYF. The CDR3 DNA reads TGCAGCGTTGAGGGTGACAGGGAATACGAGCAGTACTTC. The chain has TRBV29-1 and TRBJ2-7; TRBD1 agrees at 7 bases. V was pared by 3 bases and J by 4 bases, with 6 bases of the junction left unmatched. From germline, CDR1 is SQVTM and CDR2 ANQGSEA. This CDR3 comprises 13 residues.

The chain joins TRBV7-9 to TRBJ2-7, with TRBD2 as a possible D gene (7 bases). The CDR3 is 13 amino acids. The germline gives CDR1 SEHNR, CDR2 FQNEAQ (reference sequence). The germline V and J ends were trimmed by 8 bases and 5 bases, with 16 bases remaining between them. The CDR3 region has the DNA TGTGCCAGCTCCTTGGGGGGGGCAGACGAGCAGTACTTC. Translation gives CASSLGGADEQYF.

The chain uses TRBV4-1 and TRBJ1-2, with D perhaps TRBD1 (5 bases). This CDR3 comprises 16 residues. Trimming shortened V by 1 base and J by 6 bases, and 18 bases separated the two germline ends. Germline-derived CDR1 and CDR2 are MGHRA and YSYEKL. DNA of the CDR3: TGCGCCAGCAGCCAAGTAATAATCAGGGCGGCGGATGGCTACACCTTC. Translation: CASSQVIIRAADGYTF.

CDR3 region: CASSQQGFEKLFF. CDR3 nucleotides: TGTGCCAGCAGCCAACAGGGATTTGAAAAACTGTTTTTT. This sequence joins TRBV5-6 and TRBJ1-4, with D perhaps matching TRBD1 (6 bases). With 4 bases removed from V and 7 bases from J, the gap between germline ends came to 11 bases. The germline V gene encodes CDR1 SGHDT and CDR2 YYEEEE. The CDR3 spans 13 residues.

The chain uses TRBV25-1 and TRBJ1-1, with D tentatively TRBD1 (5 bases). The V end lost 5 bases, the J end lost 5 bases, and 18 bases lay between the germline ends. This CDR3 is built from 15 residues. Germline V lookup: CDR1 MGHDK, CDR2 SYGVNS. CDR3: CASSLTHGGGTEAFF. CDR3 bases: TGTGCCAGCAGTCTAACTCACGGGGGAGGGACTGAAGCTTTCTTT.

This chain connects TRBV18 to TRBJ1-5, with 8 bases identical to TRBD1. The germline V gene encodes CDR1 KGHSH and CDR2 LQKENI. The CDR3 has 16 amino acids. V was clipped by 2 bases and J by 5 bases; unmatched bases: 8. The CDR3 DNA reads TGTGCCAGCTCACCATCAGTGGACAGGGATGATCAGCCCCAGCATTTT. Translating it yields CASSPSVDRDDQPQHF.

This sequence joins TRBV29-1 and TRBJ1-2; D is unresolved. The CDR3 spans 13 residues. The ends were cut back, 4 bases at V and 2 bases at J, with 11 bases in the middle. Germline CDR1 is SQVTM and CDR2 is ANQGSEA. The CDR3 DNA follows: TGCAGCGTTGGGGGAGAGACAAACTATGGCTACACCTTC. Its translation: CSVGGETNYGYTF.

This CDR3 is CSVFKDYEQYF. The CDR3 bases are TGCAGCGTGTTCAAGGATTACGAGCAGTACTTC. The chain recombines TRBV29-1 with TRBJ2-7; no clear D gene. Germline V CDR1 and CDR2: SQVTM, ANQGSEA. This CDR3 spans 11 amino acids. V was cut by 6 bases and J by 4 bases, with 10 bases left in between.

This clone was observed a few times. The chain links TRBV7-9 to TRBJ2-3; 8 bases are a match to TRBD2. The CDR3 extends over 17 amino acids. Germline loops: CDR1 SEHNR, CDR2 FQNEAQ (reference sequence). The V gene end was trimmed by 5 bases and the J gene end by 4 bases; junction bases not matched to a gene: 14. CDR3 amino acids: CASSPSGGGRPADTQYF. In nucleotides, the CDR3 is TGTGCCAGCAGCCCCTCGGGAGGGGGTCGCCCCGCAGATACGCAGTATTTT.

The chain recombines TRBV5-1 with TRBJ2-5, with 11 nucleotides matching TRBD1. The junction had 5 bases not matched to a gene; V was cut back by 2 bases and J by 5 bases. The CDR3 consists of 15 residues. Germline V CDR1 and CDR2: SGHRS, YFSETQ. The CDR3 coding sequence is TGCGCCAGCAGCTTTTGGACAGGGGGCGGGGAGACCCAGTACTTC. As protein: CASSFWTGGGETQYF.

This rearrangement joins TRBV2 to TRBJ2-7; D may be TRBD2 (7 bases). The ends were cut back, 7 bases at V and 2 bases at J, with 15 bases in the middle. The CDR3 has 14 residues. Germline V CDR1 and CDR2: SNHLY, FYNNEI. Written as DNA, the CDR3 is TGTGCCAGCAAGGACGCGGGGGCCGCCTACGAGCAGTACTTC. Protein sequence: CASKDAGAAYEQYF.

The chain combines TRBV15 with TRBJ2-3; TRBD1 is a possible D gene (7 bases). This CDR3 comprises 15 residues. Trimming removed 8 bases from V and 6 bases from J, with 21 bases in between. Germline V CDR1 and CDR2: LNHNV, YYDKDF (reference sequence). The CDR3 loop is CATSISGGLGDTQYF. Here the CDR3 DNA reads TGTGCCACCTCGATCTCAGGGGGGCTTGGGGATACGCAGTATTTT. Full variable domain (missing parts from reference TRBV15 and TRBJ2-3): DAMVIQNPRYQVTQFGKPVTLSCSQTLNHNVMYWYQQKSSQAPKLLFHYYDKDFNNEADTPDNFQSRRPNTSFCFLDIRSPGLGDTAMYLCATSISGGLGDTQYFGPGTRLTVL.

The rearrangement joins TRBV7-9 to TRBJ1-4, with a possible D match to TRBD1 (5 bases). CDR3 size: 13 residues. Deletions cut 5 bases from V and 4 bases from J, with 8 bases between. CDR1 is SEHNR and CDR2 is FQNEAQ in the germline V gene (reference sequence). CDR3 loop: CASSLQGNEKLFF. The CDR3 DNA sequence: TGTGCCAGCAGCCTCCAGGGTAATGAAAAACTGTTTTTT. The whole variable domain, remainder taken from reference TRBV7-9 and TRBJ1-4, is DTGVSQNPRHKITKRGQNVTFRCDPISEHNRLYWYRQTLGQGPEFLTYFQNEAQLEKSRLLSDRFSAERPKGSFSTLEIQRTEQGDSAMYLCASSLQGNEKLFFGSGTQLSVL.

This chain uses TRBV13 with TRBJ2-3, with D tentatively TRBD1 (6 bases). This CDR3 is built from 17 residues. The V end lost 1 base, the J end lost 6 bases, and 20 bases lay between the germline ends. Germline-derived CDR1 and CDR2 are PRHDT and FYEKMQ (reference sequence). The CDR3 DNA is TGTGCCAGCAGCTTAGTACAGGGTGCCTTGACAGAGGATACGCAGTATTTT. Encoded protein: CASSLVQGALTEDTQYF.